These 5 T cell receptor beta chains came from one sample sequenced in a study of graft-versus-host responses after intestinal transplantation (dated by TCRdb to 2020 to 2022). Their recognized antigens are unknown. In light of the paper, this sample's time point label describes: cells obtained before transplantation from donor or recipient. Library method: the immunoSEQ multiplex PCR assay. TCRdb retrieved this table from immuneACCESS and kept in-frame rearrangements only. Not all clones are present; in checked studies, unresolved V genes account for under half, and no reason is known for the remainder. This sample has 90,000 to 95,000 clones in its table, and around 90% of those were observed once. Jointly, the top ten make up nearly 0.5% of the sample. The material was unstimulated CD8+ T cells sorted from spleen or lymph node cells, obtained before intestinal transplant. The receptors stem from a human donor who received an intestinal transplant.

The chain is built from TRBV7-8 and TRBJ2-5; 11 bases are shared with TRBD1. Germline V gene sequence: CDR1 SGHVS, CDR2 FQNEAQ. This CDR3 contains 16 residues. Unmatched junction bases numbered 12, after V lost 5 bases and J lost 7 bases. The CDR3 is CASSAGDRGDFATQYF. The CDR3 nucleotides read TGTGCCAGCAGCGCCGGGGACAGGGGGGATTTTGCGACCCAGTACTTC.

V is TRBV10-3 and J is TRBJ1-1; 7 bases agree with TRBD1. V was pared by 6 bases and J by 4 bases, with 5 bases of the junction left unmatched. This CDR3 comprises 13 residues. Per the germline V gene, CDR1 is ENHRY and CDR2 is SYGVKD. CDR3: CAISQGEGTEAFF. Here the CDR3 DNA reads TGTGCCATCAGCCAGGGGGAAGGCACTGAAGCTTTCTTT.

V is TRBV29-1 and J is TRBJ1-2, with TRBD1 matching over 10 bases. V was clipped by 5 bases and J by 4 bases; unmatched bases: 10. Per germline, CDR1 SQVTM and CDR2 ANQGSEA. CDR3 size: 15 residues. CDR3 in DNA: TGCAGCGTTCAGGAACTGGGGACAGGGGTCTATGGCTACACCTTC. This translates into CSVQELGTGVYGYTF.

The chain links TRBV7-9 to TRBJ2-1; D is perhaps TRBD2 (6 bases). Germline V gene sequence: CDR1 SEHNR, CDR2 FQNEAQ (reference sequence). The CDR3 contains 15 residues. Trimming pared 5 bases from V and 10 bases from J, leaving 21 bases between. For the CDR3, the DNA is TGTGCCAGCAGCATTACAGGACTACGGATTCTCGAGCAGTTCTTC. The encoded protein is CASSITGLRILEQFF.

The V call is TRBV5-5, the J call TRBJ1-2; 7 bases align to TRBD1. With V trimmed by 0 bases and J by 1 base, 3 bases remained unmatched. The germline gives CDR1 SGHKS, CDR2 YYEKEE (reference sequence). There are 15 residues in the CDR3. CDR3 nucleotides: TGTGCCAGCAGCTTGGAGACAGGGAGTAACTATGGCTACACCTTC. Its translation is CASSLETGSNYGYTF.